This TCR beta chain was sequenced during a study of cytomegalovirus exposure and HLA in healthy donors. This clone was seen a few times. Antigen specificity is unknown. The PCR was carried out with 60 Vbeta primers and 13 Jbeta primers. Libraries were prepared by immunoSEQ multiplex PCR; TCRdb keeps only in-frame clonotypes and omits some of them. The sample holds 60,000 to 75,000 clones, around 74% seen once. Study results and limitations: In a later analysis, 16,951 TCR beta sequences were associated with HLA alleles at 0.05 false discovery rate. An ancestry cluster, one associated with Asian ancestry, reportedly showed fewer N-insertions than the 666-donor mean in a later analysis.

Germline V gene sequence: CDR1 SGHRS, CDR2 YFSETQ. Trimming cost V 2 bases and J 1 base, with 11 bases left between them. The CDR3 contains 15 residues. J is TRBJ2-3 and V is TRBV5-1, with a possible D match to TRBD2 (6 bases). The receptor was isolated from a woman aged 55 to 70 in good health and CMV-seropositive. The sample comprised PBMCs. CDR3 residues: CASSLGGMGTDTQYF. The CDR3 DNA reads as TGCGCCAGCAGCTTAGGCGGGATGGGCACAGATACGCAGTATTTT.